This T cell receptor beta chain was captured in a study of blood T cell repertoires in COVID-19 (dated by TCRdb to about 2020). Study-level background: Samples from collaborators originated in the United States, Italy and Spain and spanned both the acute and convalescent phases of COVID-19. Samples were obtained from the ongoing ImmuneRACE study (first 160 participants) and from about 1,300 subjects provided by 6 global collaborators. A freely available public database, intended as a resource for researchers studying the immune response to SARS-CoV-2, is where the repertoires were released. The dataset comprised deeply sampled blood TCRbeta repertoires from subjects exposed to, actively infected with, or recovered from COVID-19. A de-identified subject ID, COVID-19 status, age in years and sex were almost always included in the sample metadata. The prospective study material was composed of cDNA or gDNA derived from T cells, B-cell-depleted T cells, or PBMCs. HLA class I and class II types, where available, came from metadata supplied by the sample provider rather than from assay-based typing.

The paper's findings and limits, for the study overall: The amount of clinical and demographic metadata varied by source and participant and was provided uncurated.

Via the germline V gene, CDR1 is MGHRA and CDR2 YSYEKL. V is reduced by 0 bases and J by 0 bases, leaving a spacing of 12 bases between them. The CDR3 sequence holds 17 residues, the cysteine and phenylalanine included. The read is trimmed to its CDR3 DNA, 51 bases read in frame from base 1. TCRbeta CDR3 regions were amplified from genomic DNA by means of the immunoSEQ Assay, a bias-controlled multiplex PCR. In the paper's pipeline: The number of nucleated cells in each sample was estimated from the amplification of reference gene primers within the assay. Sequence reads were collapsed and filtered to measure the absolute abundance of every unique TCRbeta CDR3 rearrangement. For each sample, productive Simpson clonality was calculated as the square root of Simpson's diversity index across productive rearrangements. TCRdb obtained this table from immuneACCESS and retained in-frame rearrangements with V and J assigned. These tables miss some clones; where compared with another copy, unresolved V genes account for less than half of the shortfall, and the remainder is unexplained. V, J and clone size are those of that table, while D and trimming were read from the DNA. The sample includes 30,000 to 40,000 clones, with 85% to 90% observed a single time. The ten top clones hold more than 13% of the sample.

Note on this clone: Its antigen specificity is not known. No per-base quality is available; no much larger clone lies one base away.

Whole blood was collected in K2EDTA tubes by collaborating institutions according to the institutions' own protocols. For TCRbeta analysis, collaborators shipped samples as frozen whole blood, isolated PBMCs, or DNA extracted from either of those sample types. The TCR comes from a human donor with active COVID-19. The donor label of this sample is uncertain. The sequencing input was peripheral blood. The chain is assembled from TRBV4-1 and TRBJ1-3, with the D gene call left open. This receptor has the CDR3 CASSQDHGVLSGNTIYF. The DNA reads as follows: TGCGCCAGCAGCCAAGATCACGGGGTTCTCTCTGGAAACACCATATATTTT.